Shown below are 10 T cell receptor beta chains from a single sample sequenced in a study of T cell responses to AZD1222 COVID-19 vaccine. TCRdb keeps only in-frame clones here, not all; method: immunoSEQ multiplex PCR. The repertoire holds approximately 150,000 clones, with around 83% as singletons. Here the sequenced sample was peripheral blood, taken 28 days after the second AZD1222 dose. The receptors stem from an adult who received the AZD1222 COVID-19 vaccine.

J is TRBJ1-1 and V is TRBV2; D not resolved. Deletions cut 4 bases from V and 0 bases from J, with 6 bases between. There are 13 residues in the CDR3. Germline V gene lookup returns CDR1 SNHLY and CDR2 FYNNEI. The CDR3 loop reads CASSGRVNTEAFF. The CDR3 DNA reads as TGTGCCAGCAGTGGACGGGTGAACACTGAAGCTTTCTTT. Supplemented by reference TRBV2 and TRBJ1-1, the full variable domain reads EPEVTQTPSHQVTQMGQEVILRCVPISNHLYFYWYRQILGQKVEFLVSFYNNEISEKSEIFDDQFSVERPDGSNFTLKIRSTKLEDSAMYFCASSGRVNTEAFFGQGTRLTVV.

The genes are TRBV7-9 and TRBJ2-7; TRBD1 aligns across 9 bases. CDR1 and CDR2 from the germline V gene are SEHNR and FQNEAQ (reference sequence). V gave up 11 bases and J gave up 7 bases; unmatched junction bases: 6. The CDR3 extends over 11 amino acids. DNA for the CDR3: TGTGCCGGGGGGACAGGGTGGGAGCAGTACTTC. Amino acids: CAGGTGWEQYF.

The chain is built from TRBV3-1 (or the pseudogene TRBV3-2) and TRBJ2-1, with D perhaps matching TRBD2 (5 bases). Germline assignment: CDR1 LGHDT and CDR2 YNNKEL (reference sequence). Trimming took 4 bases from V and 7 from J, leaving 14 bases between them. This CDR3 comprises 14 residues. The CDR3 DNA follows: TGTGCCAGCAGCCCGGCGCTAGCATCGAATGAGCAGTTCTTC. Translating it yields CASSPALASNEQFF.

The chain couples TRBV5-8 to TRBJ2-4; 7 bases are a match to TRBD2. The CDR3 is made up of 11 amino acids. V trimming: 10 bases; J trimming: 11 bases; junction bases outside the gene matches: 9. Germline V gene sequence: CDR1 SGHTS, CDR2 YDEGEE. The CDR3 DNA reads TGTGCCGGTGGTTCGGGGAGGGTTCAGTACTTC. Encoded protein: CAGGSGRVQYF.

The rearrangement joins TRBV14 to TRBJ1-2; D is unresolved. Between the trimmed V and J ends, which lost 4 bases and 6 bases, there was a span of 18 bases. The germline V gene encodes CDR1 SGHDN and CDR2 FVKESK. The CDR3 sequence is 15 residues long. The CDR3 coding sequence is TGTGCCAGCAGCCCTCCGGACCCTTCTGGGCATGGCTACACCTTC. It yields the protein CASSPPDPSGHGYTF.

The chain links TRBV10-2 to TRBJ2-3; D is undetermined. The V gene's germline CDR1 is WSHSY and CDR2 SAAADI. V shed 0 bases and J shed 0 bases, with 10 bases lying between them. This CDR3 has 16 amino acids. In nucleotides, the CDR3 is TGCGCCAGCAGTGAGTCGTACACCCTAAGCACAGATACGCAGTATTTT. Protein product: CASSESYTLSTDTQYF.

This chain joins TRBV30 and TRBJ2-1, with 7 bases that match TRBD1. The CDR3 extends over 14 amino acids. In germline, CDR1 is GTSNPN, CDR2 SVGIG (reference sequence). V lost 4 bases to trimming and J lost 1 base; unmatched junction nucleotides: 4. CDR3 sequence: CAWKGAGSYNEQFF. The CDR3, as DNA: TGTGCCTGGAAGGGGGCGGGTTCCTACAATGAGCAGTTCTTC.

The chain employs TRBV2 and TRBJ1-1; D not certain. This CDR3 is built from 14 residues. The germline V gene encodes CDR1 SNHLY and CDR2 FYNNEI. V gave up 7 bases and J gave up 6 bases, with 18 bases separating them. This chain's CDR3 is CASTKGLPGAEAFF. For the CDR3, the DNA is TGTGCCAGCACGAAAGGCCTCCCGGGCGCTGAAGCTTTCTTT.

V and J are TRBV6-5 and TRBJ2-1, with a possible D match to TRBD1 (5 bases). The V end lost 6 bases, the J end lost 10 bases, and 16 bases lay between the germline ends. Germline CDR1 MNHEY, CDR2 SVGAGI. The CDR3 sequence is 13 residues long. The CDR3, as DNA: TGTGCCAGCAGGCCTAATCAGGGCCTGGAGCAGTTCTTC. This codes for CASRPNQGLEQFF.

The CDR3 nucleotides are TGTGCCAGCAGCCCAGGTCAGTTAAACACTGAAGCTTTCTTT. This sequence encodes CASSPGQLNTEAFF. The chain employs TRBV9 and TRBJ1-1; D is undetermined. The V gene's germline CDR1 is SGDLS and CDR2 YYNGEE. The CDR3 contains 14 residues. Trimming took 4 bases from V and 2 from J, leaving 12 bases between them. The entire variable domain, with the rest obtained from reference TRBV9 and TRBJ1-1, is as follows: DSGVTQTPKHLITATGQRVTLRCSPRSGDLSVYWYQQSLDQGLQFLIQYYNGEERAKGNILERFSAQQFPDLHSELNLSSLELGDSALYFCASSPGQLNTEAFFGQGTRLTVV.